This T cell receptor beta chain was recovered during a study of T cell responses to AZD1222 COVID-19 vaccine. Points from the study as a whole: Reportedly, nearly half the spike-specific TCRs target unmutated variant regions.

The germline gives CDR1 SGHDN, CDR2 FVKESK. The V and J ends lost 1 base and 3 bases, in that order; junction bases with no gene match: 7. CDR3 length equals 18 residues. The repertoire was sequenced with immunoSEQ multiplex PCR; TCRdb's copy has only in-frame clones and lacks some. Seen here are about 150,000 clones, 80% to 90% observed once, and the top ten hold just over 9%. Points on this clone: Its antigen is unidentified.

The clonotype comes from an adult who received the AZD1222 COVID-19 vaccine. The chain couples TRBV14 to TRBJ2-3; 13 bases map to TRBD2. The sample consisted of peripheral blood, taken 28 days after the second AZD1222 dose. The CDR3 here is CASSQARLAGGRTDTQYF. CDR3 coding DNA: TGTGCCAGCAGCCAAGCCCGACTAGCGGGAGGACGGACAGATACGCAGTATTTT.